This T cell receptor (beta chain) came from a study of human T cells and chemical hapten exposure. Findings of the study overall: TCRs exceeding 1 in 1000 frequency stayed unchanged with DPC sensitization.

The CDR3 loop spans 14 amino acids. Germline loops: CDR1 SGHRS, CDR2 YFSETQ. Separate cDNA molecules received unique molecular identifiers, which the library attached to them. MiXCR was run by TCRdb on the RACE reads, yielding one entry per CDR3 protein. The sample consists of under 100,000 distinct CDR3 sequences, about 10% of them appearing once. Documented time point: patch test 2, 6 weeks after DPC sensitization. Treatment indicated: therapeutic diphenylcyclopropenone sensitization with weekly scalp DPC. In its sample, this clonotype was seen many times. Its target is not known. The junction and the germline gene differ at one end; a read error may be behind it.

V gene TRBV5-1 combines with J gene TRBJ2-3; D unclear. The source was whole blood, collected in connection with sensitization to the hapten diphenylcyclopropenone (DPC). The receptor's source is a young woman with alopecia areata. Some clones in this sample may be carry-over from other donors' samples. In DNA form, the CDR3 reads TGCGCCAGCAGCTTCTCACAGAGCACAGATACGCAGTATTTC. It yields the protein CASSFSQSTDTQYF.